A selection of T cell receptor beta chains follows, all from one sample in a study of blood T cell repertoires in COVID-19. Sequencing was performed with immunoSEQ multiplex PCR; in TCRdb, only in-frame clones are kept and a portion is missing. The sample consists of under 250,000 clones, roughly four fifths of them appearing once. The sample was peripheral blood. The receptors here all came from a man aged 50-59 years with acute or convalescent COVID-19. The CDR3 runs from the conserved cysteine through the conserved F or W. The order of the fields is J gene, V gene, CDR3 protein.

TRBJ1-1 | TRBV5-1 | CASSGGTGSREAFF
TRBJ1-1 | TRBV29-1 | CSVAPRQSGTEAFF
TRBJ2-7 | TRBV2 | CASRARTGASYEQYF
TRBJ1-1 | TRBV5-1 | CASSLQTVNTEAFF
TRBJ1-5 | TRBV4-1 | CASSREGNSNQPQHF
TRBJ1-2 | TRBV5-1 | CASSLGWTGENYGYTF
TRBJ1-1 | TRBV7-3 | CASSNGLNTEAFF
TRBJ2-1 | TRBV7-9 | CASSLVLAGEQFF
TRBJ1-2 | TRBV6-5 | CASSPSTGQGYTF
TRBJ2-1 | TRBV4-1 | CASSQTLTSDRNEQFF
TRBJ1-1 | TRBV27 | CASSFTGPLNTEAFF
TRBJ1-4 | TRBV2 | CASRMSGVGGEKLFF
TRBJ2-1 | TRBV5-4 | CASSGSKGLALSSYNEQFF
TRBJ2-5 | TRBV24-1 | CATSDFIRGEETQYF
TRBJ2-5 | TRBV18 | CASSPPSGGLETQYF
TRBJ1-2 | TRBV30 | CAWLPKGQTNYGYTF
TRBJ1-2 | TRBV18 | CASSARQLANYGYTF
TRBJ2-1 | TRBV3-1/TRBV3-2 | CASSQGAQEQFF
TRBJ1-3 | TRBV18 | CASSPPYGFSGNTIYF